This T cell receptor beta chain was identified in a study of T cells in Graves' hyperthyroidism and ophthalmopathy. The study, taken as a whole, reports: Among thyroid clonotypes expanded above 0.001, most also appeared in blood.

There were TCR beta CDR3 regions amplified from RNA transcripts. TCR CDR3 underwent first-round RT-PCR with the HTBI primer set. One entry per CDR3 protein results from TCRdb running MiXCR on the multiplex PCR reads. This sample has over 300,000 distinct CDR3 sequences, with approximately 15% found just once. For Graves' hyperthyroidism to be stable, ophthalmopathy could not progress within 18 months. Patients with uncontrolled infections, other autoimmune diseases, pregnancy or lactation were excluded. Thyroid ultrasound and orbital computed tomography, with clinical symptoms and serum thyroxine and TRAb, informed diagnoses. As to this clonotype: The antigen is undetermined.

The specimen sequenced was blood. This clonotype was sampled from a woman in her sixties or seventies with Graves' hyperthyroidism.

The chain's CDR3 is CASRDRAYEQYF. CDR3 bases: TGCGCCAGCAGGGACCGCGCCTACGAGCAGTACTTC. This chain links TRBV10-2 with TRBJ2-7; no reliable D call. Per the germline V gene, CDR1 is WSHSY and CDR2 is SAAADI. The CDR3 extends over 12 amino acids. Trimming took off 6 bases at V and 2 bases at J, with 8 bases between the two ends.